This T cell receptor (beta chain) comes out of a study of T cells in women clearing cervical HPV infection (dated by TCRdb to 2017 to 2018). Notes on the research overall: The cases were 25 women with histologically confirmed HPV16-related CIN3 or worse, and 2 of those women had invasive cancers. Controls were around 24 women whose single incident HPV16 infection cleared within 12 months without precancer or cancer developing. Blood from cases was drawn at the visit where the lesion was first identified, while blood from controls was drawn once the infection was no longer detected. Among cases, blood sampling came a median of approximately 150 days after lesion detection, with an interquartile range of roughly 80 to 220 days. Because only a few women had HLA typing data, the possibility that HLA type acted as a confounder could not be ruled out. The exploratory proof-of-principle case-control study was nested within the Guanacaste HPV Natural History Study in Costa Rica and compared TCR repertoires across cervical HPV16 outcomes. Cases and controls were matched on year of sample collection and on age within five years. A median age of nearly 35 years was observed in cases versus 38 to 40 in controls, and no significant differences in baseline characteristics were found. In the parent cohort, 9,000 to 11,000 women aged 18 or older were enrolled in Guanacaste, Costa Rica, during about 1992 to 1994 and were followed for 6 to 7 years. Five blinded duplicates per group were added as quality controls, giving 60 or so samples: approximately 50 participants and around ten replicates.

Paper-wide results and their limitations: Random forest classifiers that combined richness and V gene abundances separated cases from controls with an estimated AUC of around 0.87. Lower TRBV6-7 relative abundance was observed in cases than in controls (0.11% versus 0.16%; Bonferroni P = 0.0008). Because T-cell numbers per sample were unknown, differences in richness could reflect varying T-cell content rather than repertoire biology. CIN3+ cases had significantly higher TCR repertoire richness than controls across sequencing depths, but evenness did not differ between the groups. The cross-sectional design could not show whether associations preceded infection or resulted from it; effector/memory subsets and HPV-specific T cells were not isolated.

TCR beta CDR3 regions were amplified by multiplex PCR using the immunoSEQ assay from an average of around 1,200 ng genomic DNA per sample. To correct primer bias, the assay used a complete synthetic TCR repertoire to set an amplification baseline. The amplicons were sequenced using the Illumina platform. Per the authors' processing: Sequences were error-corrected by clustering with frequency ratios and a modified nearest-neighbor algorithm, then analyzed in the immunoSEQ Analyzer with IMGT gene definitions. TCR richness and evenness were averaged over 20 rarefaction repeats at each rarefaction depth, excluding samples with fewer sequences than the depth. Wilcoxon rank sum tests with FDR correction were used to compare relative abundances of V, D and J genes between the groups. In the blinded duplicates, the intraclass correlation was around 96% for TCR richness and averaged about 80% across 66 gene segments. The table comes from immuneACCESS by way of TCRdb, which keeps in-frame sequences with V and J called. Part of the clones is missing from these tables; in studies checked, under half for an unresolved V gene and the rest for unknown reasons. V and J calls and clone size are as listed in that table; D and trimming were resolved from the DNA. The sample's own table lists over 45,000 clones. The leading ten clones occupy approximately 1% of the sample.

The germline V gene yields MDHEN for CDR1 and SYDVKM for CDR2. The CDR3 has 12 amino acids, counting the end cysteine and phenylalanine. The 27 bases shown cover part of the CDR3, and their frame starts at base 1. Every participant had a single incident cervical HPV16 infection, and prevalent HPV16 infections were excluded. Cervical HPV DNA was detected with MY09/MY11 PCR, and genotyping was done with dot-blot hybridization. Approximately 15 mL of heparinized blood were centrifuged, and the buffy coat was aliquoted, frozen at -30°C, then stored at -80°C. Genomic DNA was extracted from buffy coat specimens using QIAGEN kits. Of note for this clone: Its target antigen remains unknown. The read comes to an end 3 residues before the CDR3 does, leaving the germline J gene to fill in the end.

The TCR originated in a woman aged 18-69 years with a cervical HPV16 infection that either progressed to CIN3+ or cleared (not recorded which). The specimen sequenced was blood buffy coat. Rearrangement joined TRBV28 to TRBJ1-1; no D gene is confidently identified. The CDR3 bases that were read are TGTGCCAGCAGTGCCTCTCTGCGCCTA. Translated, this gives CASSASLRL. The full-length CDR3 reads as CASSASLRLAFF.